This is a list of T cell receptor beta chains from one sample in a study of T-cell memory formation after mild COVID-19. In TCRdb, the 5' RACE reads were re-called with MiXCR into one record per CDR3 protein. In the table there are 250,000 to 300,000 distinct CDR3 sequences, 16% of which are singletons. Source material: PBMCs or a T cell subset sorted from them (not recorded which). These receptors originate from a man between 18 and 29 years old who had mild COVID-19 (a few samples of this study predate the infection). Cell type and time point are not known. Each CDR3 is given with its conserved first and last residue. The D gene is left open where the match is weak. Rows may omit the clone size; those that give it use once, few, many or a size class.

TRBV4-1	NA	TRBJ1-5	NA	TGCGCCAGCAGCCACATCACCGGGACACCCTTTCAGCCCCAGCATTTT	CASSHITGTPFQPQHF
TRBV3-1	NA	TRBJ1-1	NA	TGTGCCAGCAGCCAAGGGGCCCCGTGGGATACTGAAGCTTTCTTT	CASSQGAPWDTEAFF
TRBV11-2	few	TRBJ1-2	NA	TGTGCCAGCAGCTTAACCCAGGGTATTGGCTACACCTTC	CASSLTQGIGYTF
TRBV5-1	NA	TRBJ1-2	NA	TGCGCCAGCAGCTTGGCGCCCCTAGGGGCTAACTATGGCTACACCTTC	CASSLAPLGANYGYTF
TRBV4-3	many	TRBJ2-6	NA	TGCGCCAGCAGCCACCCCGACAGTTTTGCTGGGGCCAACGTCCTGACTTTC	CASSHPDSFAGANVLTF
TRBV6-2/TRBV6-3	NA	TRBJ2-2	NA	TGTGCCAGCAGTTACTCGGCCCGTTCTCGGAACGGGGAGCTGTTTTTT	CASSYSARSRNGELFF
TRBV10-3	few	TRBJ2-3	NA	TGTGCCATCAGAGGAACCTTGGGGGTAGCGGGCACAGATACGCAGTATTTT	CAIRGTLGVAGTDTQYF
TRBV15	few	TRBJ1-4	NA	TGTGCCACCAGCAGAGGTCTACTGGGGCTGGTTAATGAAAAACTGTTTTTT	CATSRGLLGLVNEKLFF
TRBV10-3	NA	TRBJ1-5	NA	TGTGCCATGACAGTTACTAGCAATCAGCCCCAGCATTTT	CAMTVTSNQPQHF
TRBV20-1	few	TRBJ2-5	NA	TGCAGTGCCGTACGGGACTTCCAAGAGACCCAGTACTTC	CSAVRDFQETQYF
TRBV12-3/TRBV12-4	few	TRBJ2-5	NA	TGTGCCAGCAGTTTCAGGACGGCCCGTTCGGGGACCCAGTACTTC	CASSFRTARSGTQYF
TRBV12-3/TRBV12-4	NA	TRBJ1-2	NA	TGTGCCAGCAGTCCTCCGGGTGCGGGCTACACCTTC	CASSPPGAGYTF
TRBV2	NA	TRBJ2-2	NA	TGTGCCAGCAGCCAGGGACGGACGAACACCGGGGAGCTGTTTTTT	CASSQGRTNTGELFF
TRBV20-1	NA	TRBJ1-3	NA	TGCAGTGCGGGTTTTGGAAACACCATATATTTT	CSAGFGNTIYF
TRBV20-1	NA	TRBJ1-2	NA	TGCAGTGCTAGAAGCGTAAACTATGGCTACACCTTC	CSARSVNYGYTF
TRBV2	few	TRBJ2-2	NA	TGTGCCTCCGCCGGACTACTGAACACCGGGGAGCTGTTTTTT	CASAGLLNTGELFF
TRBV20-1	NA	TRBJ1-2	NA	TGCAGTGCTAGAGCCGCGGGGTCCTATGGCTACACCTTC	CSARAAGSYGYTF
TRBV21-1	few	TRBJ1-2	NA	TGTGCCAGCAGCGAATACCGGGACAGTAACTATGGCTACACCTTC	CASSEYRDSNYGYTF
TRBV15	NA	TRBJ2-3	TRBD2	TGTGCCACCAGCAGTGGTCCTAGCGGGGCTAGCACAGATACGCAGTATTTT	CATSSGPSGASTDTQYF
TRBV4-1	few	TRBJ1-6	NA	TGCGCCAGCAGCCAACCTGGGAGGGGGAGAAATTCACCCCTCCACTTT	CASSQPGRGRNSPLHF
TRBV24-1	many	TRBJ2-3	NA	TGTGCCACCAGTGATCTCGGAGATACGCAGTATTTT	CATSDLGDTQYF
TRBV7-2	NA	TRBJ1-2	NA	TGTGCCAGCAGCCCCCGCAGGGGCACAGGGAACTATGGCTACACCTTC	CASSPRRGTGNYGYTF
TRBV7-2	once	TRBJ2-3	TRBD2	TGTGCCAGCAGAACTAGCGGGGGGCCAGATACGCAGTATTTT	CASRTSGGPDTQYF
TRBV7-9	few	TRBJ1-1	NA	TGTGCCAGCAGCTTAGTTTGGGATCAGGACACTGAAGCTTTCTTT	CASSLVWDQDTEAFF
TRBV15	NA	TRBJ2-5	NA	TGTGCCACCAGCAGAGAAAGGGGGGAGGGTTATGAGACCCAGTACTTC	CATSRERGEGYETQYF
TRBV6-6	few	TRBJ2-5	NA	TGTGCCAGCAGAAAGGATATCCAAGAGACCCAGTACTTC	CASRKDIQETQYF
TRBV24-1	NA	TRBJ2-5	NA	TGTGCCACCAGTGCGGGGGAGTACCAAGAGACCCAGTACTTC	CATSAGEYQETQYF
TRBV6-5	few	TRBJ1-2	NA	TGTGCCAGCAGTTACTGGGTCGGAGGGTACGACTATGGCTACACCTTC	CASSYWVGGYDYGYTF
TRBV5-1	many	TRBJ2-7	NA	TGCGCCAGCAGCTTGGAGGGGGTAGAGGGCCACGAGCAGTACTTC	CASSLEGVEGHEQYF
TRBV4-1	NA	TRBJ2-6	TRBD1	TGCGCCAGCAGCCAAGCCGGGACAGGGACCTCTGGGGCCAACGTCCTGACTTTC	CASSQAGTGTSGANVLTF
TRBV6-2/TRBV6-3	NA	TRBJ2-3	TRBD2	TGTGCCAGCAGTTCAGGGACTAGCGGGGGCTTCACAGATACGCAGTATTTT	CASSSGTSGGFTDTQYF